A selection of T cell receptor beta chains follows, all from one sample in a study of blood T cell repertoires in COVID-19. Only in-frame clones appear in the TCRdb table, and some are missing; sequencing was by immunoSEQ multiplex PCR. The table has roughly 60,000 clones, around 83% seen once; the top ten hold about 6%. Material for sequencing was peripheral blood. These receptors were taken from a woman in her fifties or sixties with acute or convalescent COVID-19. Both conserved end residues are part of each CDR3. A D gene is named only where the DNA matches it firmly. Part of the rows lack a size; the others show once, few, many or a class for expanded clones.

CDR3 protein: CASSSEVGRNTEAFF
CDR3 DNA: TGTGCCAGCAGTTCGGAGGTCGGGAGGAACACTGAAGCTTTCTTT
J gene: TRBJ1-1
CDR3 length: 15
clone size: NA
V gene: TRBV2
D gene: NA

CDR3 protein: CASSFRPGPTEAFF
CDR3 DNA: TGTGCCAGCAGTTTCAGGCCAGGGCCCACTGAAGCTTTCTTT
J gene: TRBJ1-1
CDR3 length: 14
clone size: NA
V gene: TRBV27
D gene: NA

CDR3 protein: CASAGGLQETQYF
CDR3 DNA: TGTGCCAGTGCGGGGGGCCTCCAAGAGACCCAGTACTTC
J gene: TRBJ2-5
CDR3 length: 13
clone size: NA
V gene: TRBV19
D gene: TRBD2

CDR3 protein: CASSSRSSGYEQFF
CDR3 DNA: TGTGCCAGCAGCTCACGGTCCAGCGGGTATGAGCAGTTCTTC
J gene: TRBJ2-1
CDR3 length: 14
clone size: NA
V gene: TRBV13
D gene: NA

CDR3 protein: CATGDRNYGYTF
CDR3 DNA: TGTGCCACCGGAGACAGGAACTATGGCTACACCTTC
J gene: TRBJ1-2
CDR3 length: 12
clone size: once
V gene: TRBV6-5
D gene: NA

CDR3 protein: CASSYEGREQYF
CDR3 DNA: TGTGCCAGCAGCTACGAGGGCCGCGAGCAGTACTTC
J gene: TRBJ2-7
CDR3 length: 12
clone size: NA
V gene: TRBV5-6
D gene: NA

CDR3 protein: CASSIEAYYEQYF
CDR3 DNA: TGTGCCAGTAGTATAGAGGCATACTACGAGCAGTACTTC
J gene: TRBJ2-7
CDR3 length: 13
clone size: few
V gene: TRBV19
D gene: NA

CDR3 protein: CASSQTVHGYSPLHF
CDR3 DNA: TGTGCCAGCTCACAGACAGTGCACGGGTATTCACCCCTCCACTTT
J gene: TRBJ1-6
CDR3 length: 15
clone size: NA
V gene: TRBV18
D gene: NA

CDR3 protein: CASSSAGAYNEQFF
CDR3 DNA: TGTGCCAGCAGTTCGGCAGGGGCCTACAATGAGCAGTTCTTC
J gene: TRBJ2-1
CDR3 length: 14
clone size: NA
V gene: TRBV6-5
D gene: NA

CDR3 protein: CASSYGLGRTEAFF
CDR3 DNA: TGTGCCAGCAGTTACGGTCTAGGCCGAACTGAAGCTTTCTTT
J gene: TRBJ1-1
CDR3 length: 14
clone size: few
V gene: TRBV6-5
D gene: NA

CDR3 protein: CAWSAERQVGVSNQPQHF
CDR3 DNA: TGTGCCTGGAGTGCGGAGAGACAGGTGGGGGTGAGCAATCAGCCCCAGCATTTT
J gene: TRBJ1-5
CDR3 length: 18
clone size: NA
V gene: TRBV30
D gene: NA

CDR3 protein: CASSPRQGTYEQYF
CDR3 DNA: TGTGCCAGCAGCCCCCGACAGGGGACCTACGAGCAGTACTTC
J gene: TRBJ2-7
CDR3 length: 14
clone size: NA
V gene: TRBV11-3
D gene: TRBD1

CDR3 protein: CASTRVAGGFGANVLTF
CDR3 DNA: TGTGCCAGCACTAGAGTGGCGGGGGGTTTTGGGGCCAACGTCCTGACTTTC
J gene: TRBJ2-6
CDR3 length: 17
clone size: NA
V gene: TRBV2
D gene: TRBD2

CDR3 protein: CASSDQGLNEKLFF
CDR3 DNA: TGTGCCAGCAGTGATCAGGGTCTAAATGAAAAACTGTTTTTT
J gene: TRBJ1-4
CDR3 length: 14
clone size: NA
V gene: TRBV25-1
D gene: NA

CDR3 protein: CASSIDLGAEQYF
CDR3 DNA: TGTGCCAGTAGTATAGATCTAGGGGCCGAGCAGTACTTC
J gene: TRBJ2-7
CDR3 length: 13
clone size: NA
V gene: TRBV19
D gene: NA